This TCR beta chain was profiled in a study of cytomegalovirus exposure and HLA in healthy donors (dated by TCRdb to the late 2010s). In the study overall: According to an earlier analysis of several hundred of the donors, about 179 million T cells yielded roughly 110 million unique TCR beta sequences and approximately 300 Gb of sequence data. Donor age, sex, ethnicity and CMV serostatus were compiled alongside the repertoire data. The aim of the study was to test whether cataloging public T cell receptors could identify signatures of past pathogen exposure. Because of strong linkage in the cohort, roughly five DR-DQ haplotypes were treated as single units for association and clustering. All discovery cohort repertoires had been generated on a single sequencing platform. A later analysis re-examined previously published TCR beta repertoires from over 500 donors and added high-resolution HLA genotyping to investigate patterns of TCR occurrence. Typing coverage varied by locus: roughly 620-640 donors for A, B, C, DRB1 and DQB1; 522 for DQA1; about 570 for DPA1; under 490 for DPB1. Both class I and class II loci were covered by HLA typing, at four-digit resolution. About 280 gigabases of sequencing data and tens of millions of unique TCR sequences made up an early release that covered 500 to 650 HLA-typed donors. The study used immunosequencing to profile the T cell repertoires of some 600 subjects and linked those repertoires to cytomegalovirus serostatus. Of the 350 to 400 genotyped donors, about 80% fell in the genetic ancestry cluster associated with self-reported Caucasian donors. Rather than using new phenotypic data, the later analysis identified candidate immune exposures from TCR beta sequences and from how often those sequences occurred across donors. An earlier analysis of several hundred of the donors applied high-throughput TCR beta sequencing to assess whether each TCR beta V gene segment acted as functional or pseudogenic. Genome-wide SNP genotypes for about three fifths of the roughly 700 donors were used in a later genetic analysis, which treated that subset as a discovery cohort. To predict cytomegalovirus infection status, the study combined high-throughput TCR immunosequencing, statistical association of individual TCRs with disease status, and machine learning. Across 398 genotyped donors of the cohort, an average of about 220,000 unique TCR beta nucleotide sequences per donor were sequenced, and around 19% of those sequences were non-productive. Besides the first cohort of hundreds of subjects, a separate validation cohort made up of over 95 different subjects was used. On the study overall, not on this receptor specifically: Correlated functional status among segregating V segments might reflect linkage disequilibrium, but an unknown experimental factor could not be ruled out. The only immune exposure information available for the cohort was CMV serostatus. A later genetic analysis reported fewer N-insertions in productive TCRs among donors in an Asian-associated ancestry cluster than the 666-donor mean. HLA typing was unavailable for some donors at each locus, so association tests used only the typed subset. In a later analysis, some 18,000 TCR beta sequences were associated with specific HLA alleles at a false discovery rate of 0.05. The 87-base-pair reads could not distinguish some IMGT-functional V segments, including TRBV6-2 and TRBV6-3, so those segments were excluded. In a later analysis, TCR association rates were found to vary across HLA loci, with the most associated TCRs seen for DRB1 alleles and the fewest for HLA-C alleles. An association between a missense DCLRE1C variant and V-gene and J-gene trimming of TCR beta chains was found in a later genetic analysis and replicated in an independent cohort. In this cohort, only TCR beta chains were sequenced, and detectable features were limited by the absence of alpha or paired-chain data. A group of highly shared sequence variants was considered likely to be a technical artifact of the sequencing pipeline. It was suggested by the authors that the approach could potentially be generalized to other disease states and immunological phenotypes. A further reported finding was that TCR beta sequences accurately predicted the HLA-A and HLA-B alleles for most subjects in the first cohort. Several of the top co-occurrence clusters appeared to be linked to parvovirus B19, influenza, CMV and Epstein-Barr virus, according to a later analysis. Cytomegalovirus status was reported to be diagnosed by the classifier with high specificity and sensitivity in both the original and validation cohorts. Sequencing depth was assumed to be roughly uniform across donors in the presence/absence analyses, though that assumption may not hold. The earlier analysis of approximately 560 of the donors excluded some 15 rarely observed V segments, including chromosome 9 orphons, because counts were too low. When HLA alleles, especially DR and DQ, strongly co-occurred, TCR associations were difficult to assign to individual alleles. In an earlier analysis of some 540 of the donors, most TCR beta V segments appeared in productive rearrangements about 90% or about 30% of the time, broadly matching IMGT annotations. According to a later analysis, most CMV-associated TCR beta chains appeared to be HLA-restricted, and the HLA associations seemed to be driven largely by CMV exposure. In vitro tests confirmed that a few of the cytomegalovirus-associated TCR beta chains recognize cytomegalovirus antigens. Most TCR sequences were observed very rarely across donors, whereas some public TCRs were present in many individuals. In the study, 150 to 200 TCR beta chains were listed as associated with cytomegalovirus. Compared with equally common non-associated chains, HLA-associated TCR beta chains in a later analysis were more clonally expanded and had lower generation probabilities.

This clone turned up a few times. Its antigen target is currently unknown. Qualities for individual bases were not recorded, and no much larger clone is one base off. The CDR3 runs 12 residues from the cysteine to the phenylalanine. The entry retains the CDR3 DNA only, 36 bases that are in frame from base 1. V is trimmed back by 5 bases and J by 6 bases, and the junction contains 4 bases that no gene match accounts for. CDR1 and CDR2 are drawn from the germline V gene (reference sequence): GTSNPN, SVGIG. The cohort was made up of around 720 healthy bone marrow donors. All cohort members were sampled while nominally healthy, although unrecorded immune exposures were likely present. The donor was CMV seronegative and belonged to the group of 352 seronegative cohort members. A peripheral blood sample was collected from each donor, and TCR beta sequencing was performed on peripheral blood mononuclear cells. The Qiagen DNeasy Blood Extraction Kit was used to extract genomic DNA from the blood cell samples.

Library preparation used the immunoSEQ multiplex PCR assay. For the multiplex PCR, a mixture combining 60 forward primers for TCR Vbeta segments and 13 reverse primers for TCR Jbeta segments was used. The CDR3 region of rearranged TCR beta genes was amplified from genomic DNA by a multiplex PCR assay. The amplified TCR beta libraries were sequenced on the Illumina HiSeq System as 87-base-pair reads. In the authors' own workflow: A later analysis counted 65 million to 90 million unique TCR beta chains across the 650 to 800 repertoires, and some 11 million of these chains were shared by at least two donors. A nearest-neighbor algorithm error-corrected the raw reads and collapsed the reads into unique sequences, merging closely related sequences to remove PCR and sequencing errors. Alignment of CDR3 sequences to IMGT reference sequences was used to assign V, D and J gene segments. For a sequence to be retained, a match of at least six nucleotides to both a V gene segment and a J gene segment was required. A rearrangement counted as productive if the CDR3 had no stop codons and remained in frame with V and J, and every other rearrangement counted as non-productive. Following IMGT convention, CDR3 was defined as the stretch from the second conserved V-encoded cysteine to the conserved J-encoded phenylalanine. The earlier analysis of 450 to 750 of the donors excluded any sequence lacking an unambiguous match to a single V gene segment. An earlier analysis of 587 of the donors called V segments functional above 56.7% productive rearrangements and segregating when the between-donor standard deviation exceeded 5%. A statistical classification framework was built for diagnosing cytomegalovirus status from the catalog of TCR beta chain sequences. In a later analysis, V and J genes were assigned by comparing TCR nucleotide sequences against IMGT/GENE-DB human TR gene sequences. The TCRdist pipeline was used in a later analysis to assign CDR3 sequences and most-parsimonious VDJ recombination scenarios. In a later analysis, each TCR beta chain was defined by its CDR3 amino acid sequence together with its V-gene family, and reads without a unique V-gene family were excluded. To address suspected cross-contamination and a sequencing artifact, a later analysis removed 450 to 700 highly shared, low-generation-probability nucleotide sequences. In a later analysis, a clonal expansion index for each public chain was calculated from normalized within-repertoire ranks of inferred template counts. In a later analysis, generation probabilities were computed using a VDJ recombination model fitted to out-of-frame rearrangements, and the results were checked against IGoR. Hypergeometric tests were used in a later analysis to score TCR-TCR, TCR-HLA and TCR-CMV co-occurrence, with a repertoire-size bias correction applied to the TCR pairs. To estimate false discovery rates, a later analysis permuted the HLA or CMV assignments 20 times. In a later analysis, co-occurring TCRs were grouped using DBSCAN, and TCRdist sequence similarity was added for clustering within HLA-allele-positive subsets. For co-occurrence clustering, repertoires with fewer than 30,000 or more than 120,000 public chains were excluded, along with about five repertoires with anomalous nucleotide sharing. In its TCRdb copy, this immuneACCESS table keeps in-frame sequences only and misses some clones. Where compared with another copy, unresolved V genes explain less than half of these, and the others have no known cause. The DNA was the basis for D and trimming; V, J and clone size are from that table. The table for this sample lists more than 200,000 clones; roughly 85% of them were counted only once. The top ten clones comprise around 1.8% of the sample.

Sequencing was done on a sample of PBMCs. This TCR was sampled from a man between 18 and 35 years old in good health and CMV-seronegative. The rearrangement joined TRBV30 to TRBJ1-1; 9 bases in the junction line up with TRBD1. The DNA reads as follows: TGTGCCTGGGACAGGGGGAGATCTGAAGCTTTCTTT. This is translated as CAWDRGRSEAFF.